The rows below give T cell receptor beta chains drawn from one sample of a study of blood T cell repertoires in COVID-19. The protocol was immunoSEQ multiplex PCR, while the TCRdb copy is restricted to in-frame clones and leaves out a portion. This table holds about 95,000 clones, around 90% found once. Sequences were obtained from peripheral blood. These receptor sequences come from a man aged 55 to 69 with COVID-19, enrolled during active disease. CDR3s include the opening cysteine and the closing phenylalanine or tryptophan. A D gene is named only where the DNA matches it firmly. Some rows have no size entry. The others give once, few or many, or a class for an expanded clone.

V: TRBV9
size: -
D: -
J: TRBJ2-7
CDR3: CASSVDPGGGYEQYF
DNA: TGTGCCAGCAGCGTAGATCCGGGGGGCGGCTACGAGCAGTACTTC

V: TRBV2
size: -
D: TRBD1
J: TRBJ1-5
CDR3: CASSIQGAGQPQHF
DNA: TGTGCCAGCAGTATACAGGGGGCTGGGCAGCCCCAGCATTTT

V: TRBV5-6
size: once
D: -
J: TRBJ2-7
CDR3: CASSLLDRRNEQYF
DNA: TGTGCCAGCAGCTTGTTGGACAGAAGAAACGAGCAGTACTTC

V: TRBV6-6
size: -
D: -
J: TRBJ1-1
CDR3: CASSYESTEAFF
DNA: TGTGCCAGCAGTTACGAGTCTACTGAAGCTTTCTTT

V: TRBV5-1
size: -
D: TRBD1
J: TRBJ1-6
CDR3: CASSLAGTVGSPLHF
DNA: TGCGCCAGCAGCTTGGCCGGGACAGTTGGCTCACCCCTCCACTTT

V: TRBV6-6
size: -
D: TRBD1
J: TRBJ1-5
CDR3: CASSYDRGRQPQHF
DNA: TGTGCCAGCAGTTATGACAGGGGGCGACAGCCCCAGCATTTT

V: TRBV12-5
size: -
D: -
J: TRBJ2-5
CDR3: CASGLPGSQETQYF
DNA: TGTGCTAGTGGTTTGCCCGGGTCTCAAGAGACCCAGTACTTC

V: TRBV11-2
size: -
D: TRBD2
J: TRBJ2-2
CDR3: CASSLDGGRATGELFF
DNA: TGTGCCAGCAGCTTAGACGGCGGGAGGGCCACCGGGGAGCTGTTTTTT

V: TRBV10-3
size: -
D: -
J: TRBJ1-2
CDR3: CAISESGGPSYGYTF
DNA: TGTGCCATCAGTGAGTCGGGGGGACCGTCCTATGGCTACACCTTC

V: TRBV9
size: -
D: -
J: TRBJ1-2
CDR3: CASSESGIYGYTF
DNA: TGTGCCAGCAGCGAGTCAGGGATCTATGGCTACACCTTC

V: TRBV19
size: -
D: -
J: TRBJ2-1
CDR3: CASHQGGYNEQFF
DNA: TGTGCCAGTCACCAAGGGGGTTACAATGAGCAGTTCTTC